Included here is one T cell receptor (beta chain) sequence, with context. Germline CDR1 is SGHRS and CDR2 is YFSETQ. CDR3 size: 16 residues. Trimming removed 0 bases at V and 0 bases at J, with 11 bases between. The data belong to a study of blood T cell repertoires in COVID-19. In the original processing: Quantification of nucleated cells was approximated via reference gene primer amplification. TCRdb keeps only in-frame clones here, not all; method: immunoSEQ multiplex PCR. Clone size and V and J calls were adopted from that table, with D and trimming inferred from the DNA. The table records about 58,000 clones, 81% of them present only once.

This sequence was found in a man aged 60-69 years with COVID-19, enrolled during active disease. The specimen was peripheral blood. The chain recombines TRBV5-1 with TRBJ2-3; D is unclear. As DNA, the CDR3 is TGCGCCAGCAGCTTGGGGTTACAATCTAGCACAGATACGCAGTATTTT. Its translation: CASSLGLQSSTDTQYF.